This T cell receptor (beta chain) was sequenced in a study of T cell responses to AZD1222 COVID-19 vaccine. Study results and caveats: CD4 TCRs linked to vaccination spanned spike, dominating at 160-218 and 743-854. Variant regions that are unmutated are reportedly the target of nearly half of spike-specific TCRs. Increased Spike-specific TCR breadth and depth were observed after two AZD1222 doses.

This CDR3 contains 13 residues. The V and J ends lost 6 bases and 0 bases respectively, with 6 bases between them. Notes on this clone: The antigen is undetermined.

Measured with immunoSEQ multiplex PCR; TCRdb has only the in-frame clones, and not every one. The data hold 150,000 to 200,000 clones, with approximately 95% observed a single time. Here the sequenced sample was peripheral blood, taken on day 0 of AZD1222 vaccination. The rearrangement joins TRBV12-3 or TRBV12-4 to TRBJ2-1; D gene unclear. The clonotype originates from an adult in good health. The CDR3 sequence: CASRGNSYNEQFF. For the CDR3, the DNA is TGTGCCAGCAGGGGAAACTCCTACAATGAGCAGTTCTTC.